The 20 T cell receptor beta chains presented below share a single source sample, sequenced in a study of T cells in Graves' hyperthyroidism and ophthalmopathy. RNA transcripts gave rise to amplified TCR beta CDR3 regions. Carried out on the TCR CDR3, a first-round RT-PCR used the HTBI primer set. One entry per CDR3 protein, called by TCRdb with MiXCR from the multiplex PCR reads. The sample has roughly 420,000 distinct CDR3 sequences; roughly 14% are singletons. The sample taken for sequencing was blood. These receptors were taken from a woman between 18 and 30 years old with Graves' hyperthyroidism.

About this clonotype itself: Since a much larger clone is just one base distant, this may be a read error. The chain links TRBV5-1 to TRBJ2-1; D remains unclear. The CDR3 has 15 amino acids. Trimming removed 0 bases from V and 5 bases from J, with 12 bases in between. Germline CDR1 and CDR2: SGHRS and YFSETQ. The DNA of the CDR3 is TGCGCCAGCAGCTTGGATTCAGCATCCCACAATGAGCAGTTCTTC. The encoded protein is CASSLDSASHNEQFF.

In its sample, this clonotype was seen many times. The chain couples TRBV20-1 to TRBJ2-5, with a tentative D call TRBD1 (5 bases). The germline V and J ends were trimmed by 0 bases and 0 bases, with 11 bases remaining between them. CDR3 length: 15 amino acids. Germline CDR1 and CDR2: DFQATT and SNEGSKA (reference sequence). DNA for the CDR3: TGCAGTGCTAGAGACTACGACAGAAACCAAGAGACCCAGTACTTC. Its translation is CSARDYDRNQETQYF.

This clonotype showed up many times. In nucleotides, the CDR3 is TGTGCCAGCAGCTCCACAGGGGGTAGGGCAGATACGCAGTATTTT. This sequence encodes CASSSTGGRADTQYF. The V and J genes are TRBV7-3 and TRBJ2-3; TRBD1 agrees at 8 bases. The CDR3 is 15 amino acids. The V gene's germline CDR1 is SGHTA and CDR2 FQGTGA. The J segment lost 4 bases and the V segment lost 4 bases, leaving 7 bases of the junction unmatched.

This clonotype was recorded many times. CDR3 DNA sequence: TGTGCCAGCTCACCAGGGGACCTCGGGCTTGAATTCACTGAAGCTTTCTTT. It codes for CASSPGDLGLEFTEAFF. The chain couples TRBV18 to TRBJ1-1; the D gene is possibly TRBD1 (5 bases). The CDR3 length is 17 residues. Germline assignment: CDR1 KGHSH and CDR2 LQKENI. Trimming left V 2 bases short and J 4 bases short, with 20 bases between.

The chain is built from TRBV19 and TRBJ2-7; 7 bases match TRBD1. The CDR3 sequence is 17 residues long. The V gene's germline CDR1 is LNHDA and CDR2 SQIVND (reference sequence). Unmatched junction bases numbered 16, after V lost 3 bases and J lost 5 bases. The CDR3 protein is CASSMRGGQGVGHEQYF. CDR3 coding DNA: TGTGCCAGTAGTATGCGTGGCGGGCAGGGGGTAGGCCACGAGCAGTACTTC.

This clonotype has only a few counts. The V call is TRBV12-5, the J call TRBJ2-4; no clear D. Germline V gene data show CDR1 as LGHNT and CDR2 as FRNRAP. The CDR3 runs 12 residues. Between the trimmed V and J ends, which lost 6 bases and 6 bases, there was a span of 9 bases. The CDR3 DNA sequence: TGTGCTAGTGGGGGAATTGGAAACATTCAGTACTTC. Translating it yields CASGGIGNIQYF.

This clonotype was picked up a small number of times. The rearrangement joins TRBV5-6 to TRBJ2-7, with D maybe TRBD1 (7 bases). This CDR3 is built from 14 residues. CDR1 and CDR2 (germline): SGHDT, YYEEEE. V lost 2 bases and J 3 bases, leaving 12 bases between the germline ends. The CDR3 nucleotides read TGTGCCAGCAGCTTTGGAGGGGGCTTCTACGAGCAGTACTTC. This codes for CASSFGGGFYEQYF.

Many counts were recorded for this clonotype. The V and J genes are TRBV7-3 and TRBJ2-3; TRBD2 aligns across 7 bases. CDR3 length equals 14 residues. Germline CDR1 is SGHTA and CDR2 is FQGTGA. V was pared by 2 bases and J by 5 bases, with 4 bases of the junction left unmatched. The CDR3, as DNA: TGTGCCAGCAGCTTACTCCCTAGCGGAGATACGCAGTATTTT. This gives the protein CASSLLPSGDTQYF.

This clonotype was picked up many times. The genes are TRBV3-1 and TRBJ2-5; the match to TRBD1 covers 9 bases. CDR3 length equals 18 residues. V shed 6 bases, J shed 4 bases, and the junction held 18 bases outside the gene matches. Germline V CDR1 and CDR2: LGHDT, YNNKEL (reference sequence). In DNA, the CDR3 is TGTGCCAGCAGTCTAAGCCAGATTCGACAGGGGGTCAGAGAGACCCAGTACTTC. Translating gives CASSLSQIRQGVRETQYF.

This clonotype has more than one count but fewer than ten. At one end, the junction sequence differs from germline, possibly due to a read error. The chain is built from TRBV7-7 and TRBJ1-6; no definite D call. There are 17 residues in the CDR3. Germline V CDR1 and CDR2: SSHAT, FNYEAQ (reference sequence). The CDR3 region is CASSLPNDKYMNSPLHF. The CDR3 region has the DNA TGTGCTAGCAGCTTACCGAACGACAAGTACATGAATTCACCCCTCCACTTT.

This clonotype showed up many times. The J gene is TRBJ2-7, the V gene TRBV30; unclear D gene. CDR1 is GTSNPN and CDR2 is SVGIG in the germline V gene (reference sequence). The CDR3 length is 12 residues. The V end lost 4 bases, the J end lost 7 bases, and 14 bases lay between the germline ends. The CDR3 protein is CAWKNYFGEQYF. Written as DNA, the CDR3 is TGTGCCTGGAAAAACTATTTTGGGGAGCAGTACTTC.

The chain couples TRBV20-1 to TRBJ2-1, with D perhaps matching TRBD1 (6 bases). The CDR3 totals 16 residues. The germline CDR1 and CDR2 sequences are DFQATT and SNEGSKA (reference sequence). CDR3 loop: CSSGAGATPSYNEQFF. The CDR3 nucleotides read TGCAGCTCAGGGGCGGGTGCTACTCCCTCCTACAATGAGCAGTTCTTC.

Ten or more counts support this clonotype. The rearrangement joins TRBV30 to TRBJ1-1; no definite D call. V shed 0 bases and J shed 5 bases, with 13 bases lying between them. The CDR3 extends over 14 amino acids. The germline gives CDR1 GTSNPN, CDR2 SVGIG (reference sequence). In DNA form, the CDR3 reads TGTGCCTGGAGTGTACACTCCGGGTCGACTGAAGCTTTCTTT. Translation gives CAWSVHSGSTEAFF.

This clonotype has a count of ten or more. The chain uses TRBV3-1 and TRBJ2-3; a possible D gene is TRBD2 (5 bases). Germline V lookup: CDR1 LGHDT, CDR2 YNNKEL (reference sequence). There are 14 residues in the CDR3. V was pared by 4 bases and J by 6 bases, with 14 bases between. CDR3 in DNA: TGTGCCAGCAGCCCGATGCGAGGGTACGATACGCAGTATTTT. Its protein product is CASSPMRGYDTQYF.

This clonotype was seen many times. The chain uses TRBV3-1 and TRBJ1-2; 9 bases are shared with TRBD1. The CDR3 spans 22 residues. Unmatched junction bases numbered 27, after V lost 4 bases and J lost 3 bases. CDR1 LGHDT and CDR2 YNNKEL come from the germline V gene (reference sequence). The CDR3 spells CASSLSFRRLSGTGWEDYGYTF. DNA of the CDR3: TGTGCCAGCAGCCTTTCTTTCCGCCGCCTGTCCGGGACAGGGTGGGAGGACTATGGCTACACCTTC.

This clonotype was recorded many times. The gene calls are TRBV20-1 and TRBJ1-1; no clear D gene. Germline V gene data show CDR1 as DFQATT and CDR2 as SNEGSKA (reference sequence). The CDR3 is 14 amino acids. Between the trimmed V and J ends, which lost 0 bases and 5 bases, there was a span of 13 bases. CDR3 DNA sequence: TGCAGTGCTAGAGATTTAGGGCGCGGAACTGAAGCTTTCTTT. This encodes CSARDLGRGTEAFF.

CDR3 protein: CASSIWQGNEKLFF. In DNA, the CDR3 is TGTGCCAGTAGTATTTGGCAGGGTAATGAAAAACTGTTTTTT. This chain joins TRBV19 and TRBJ1-4, with TRBD1 as a possible D gene (5 bases). Trimming took 3 bases from V and 4 from J, leaving 9 bases between them. This CDR3 contains 14 residues. Germline CDR1 is LNHDA and CDR2 is SQIVND (reference sequence).

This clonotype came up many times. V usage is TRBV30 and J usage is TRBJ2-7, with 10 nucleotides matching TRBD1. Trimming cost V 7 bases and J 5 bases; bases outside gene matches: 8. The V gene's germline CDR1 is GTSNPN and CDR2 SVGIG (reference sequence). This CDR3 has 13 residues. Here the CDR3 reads CASAGQGIHEQYF. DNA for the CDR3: TGTGCCTCCGCGGGACAGGGGATCCACGAGCAGTACTTC.

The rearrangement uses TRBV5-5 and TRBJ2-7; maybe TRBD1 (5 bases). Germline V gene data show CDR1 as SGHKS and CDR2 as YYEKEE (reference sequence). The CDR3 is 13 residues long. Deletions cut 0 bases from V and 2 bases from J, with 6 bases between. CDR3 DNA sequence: TGTGCCAGCAGCTTGGTGGGGCCCTACGAGCAGTACTTC. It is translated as CASSLVGPYEQYF.

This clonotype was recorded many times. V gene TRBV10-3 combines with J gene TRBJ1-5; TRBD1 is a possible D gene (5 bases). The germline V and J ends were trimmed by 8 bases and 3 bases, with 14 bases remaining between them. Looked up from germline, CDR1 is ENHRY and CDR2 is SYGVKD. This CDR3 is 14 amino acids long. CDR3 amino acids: CAIGDGGNNQPQHF. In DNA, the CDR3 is TGTGCCATCGGGGACGGGGGGAACAATCAGCCCCAGCATTTT.